This T cell receptor (beta chain) was captured by sequencing in a study of T-cell reconstitution after alpha-beta-depleted transplantation in children. Points from the study as a whole: Several hundred expanded graft clones reportedly gave rise to the alpha-beta T cells present about two months after transplant. Elevated TCRbeta diversity at day 60 was traced, in some patients, to surviving recipient T cells and thymic progenitors. Among T cells one year after transplant, newly produced cells accounted for most counts and diversity.

As it was prepared, the TCRbeta library received unique molecular identifiers. MiXCR, applied by TCRdb to the PCR reads, yields one record per CDR3 protein. The sample lists around 440,000 distinct CDR3 sequences, under 12% seen once, with just over 2% in the top ten. At least ten counts were recorded for this clonotype. Its antigen remains unknown. Trimming at V came to 5 bases and at J to 6 bases, leaving 7 bases not matched to a gene. This CDR3 comprises 16 residues. Germline V lookup: CDR1 SGHAT, CDR2 FQNNGV. The chain carries TRBV11-2 and TRBJ2-1; 13 nucleotides align to TRBD2. The sequenced sample was PBMCs, obtained before TCRalphabeta/CD19-depleted stem cell transplant. This TCR came from a child under 10 years old with inherited bone marrow failure, due to receive a stem cell transplant. The DNA of the CDR3 is TGTGCCAGCAGCCCGCGGACTAGCGGGAGCCGCAATGAGCAGTTCTTC. It codes for CASSPRTSGSRNEQFF.